Described below is a single TCR beta chain sequence and its context. This record comes from a study of blood T cell repertoires in COVID-19. The wider study: Samples came from the United States, Italy and Spain, spanning acute and convalescent COVID-19. In each case, the material was cDNA or gDNA derived from T cells, B-cell-depleted T cells, or PBMCs.

Generated by immunoSEQ multiplex PCR, the TCRdb table keeps only in-frame clones and is missing some. Counted here are 250,000 to 300,000 clones, roughly 90% occurring once; the ten biggest clones make up 1.7%. Trimming cost V 0 bases and J 7 bases, with 7 bases left between them. Per the germline V gene, CDR1 is SGHNT and CDR2 is YYREEE (reference sequence). The CDR3 consists of 12 residues. Individuals drawn from 24 US areas were roughly 18 to 100 years old. The TCR was taken from a woman between 35 and 50 years old who had recovered from COVID-19. This chain joins TRBV5-4 and TRBJ1-1; D unclear. Sequences were obtained from PBMCs or T cells enriched from blood (not recorded which). The CDR3 loop is CASSLAAGEAFF. CDR3 DNA sequence: TGTGCCAGCAGCTTGGCCGCCGGTGAAGCTTTCTTT.